These 23 T cell receptor beta chains were sequenced from one sample in a study of CD8+ T cells in alopecia areata. Extracted from the samples, RNA was reverse transcribed into cDNA to serve as the sequencing template. Clones were read by immunoSEQ multiplex PCR, and TCRdb kept only the in-frame ones, dropping some. Among over 150,000 clones listed, roughly three fifths were seen once. Sample treatment: oral pan-JAK inhibitor, 5-10 mg twice daily. Sequences were derived from CD4+ T cells sorted from blood, sampled at week 4, from a patient treated with tofacitinib. The receptors come from a human donor with alopecia areata.

The chain joins TRBV30 to TRBJ1-5, with 7 bases lining up with TRBD1. V was clipped by 4 bases and J by 7 bases; unmatched bases: 7. Germline CDR1 GTSNPN, CDR2 SVGIG (reference sequence). The CDR3 has 13 amino acids. The CDR3 DNA reads as TGTGCCTGGAACCACGACAGGGCGCAGCCCCAGCATTTT. Its protein is CAWNHDRAQPQHF.

The chain combines TRBV5-6 with TRBJ2-3; D unclear. V was clipped by 4 bases and J by 5 bases, with 11 bases between them. Germline-derived CDR1 and CDR2 are SGHDT and YYEEEE. CDR3 size: 13 residues. CDR3 sequence reads: CASSPGSVDTQYF. DNA of the CDR3: TGTGCCAGCAGCCCGGGCTCCGTAGATACGCAGTATTTT.

This clone was recorded a few times. J is TRBJ1-2 and V is TRBV29-1; D is unresolved. From germline, CDR1 is SQVTM and CDR2 ANQGSEA. This CDR3 contains 14 residues. V dropped 2 bases and J dropped 6 bases, with 16 bases sitting between them. DNA of the CDR3: TGCAGCGTTGAATTCGGGCTAGGAAAGGATGGCTACACCTTC. Translated, it gives CSVEFGLGKDGYTF. Using reference TRBV29-1 and TRBJ1-2 for the parts outside the CDR3, the full variable domain is SAVISQKPSRDICQRGTSLTIQCQVDSQVTMMFWYRQQPGQSLTLIATANQGSEATYESGFVIDKFPISRPNLTFSTLTVSNMSPEDSSIYLCSVEFGLGKDGYTFGSGTRLTVV.

This chain joins TRBV28 and TRBJ1-2, with D possibly matching TRBD1 (5 bases). Germline V CDR1 and CDR2: MDHEN, SYDVKM. This CDR3 has 14 residues. Trimming cost V 1 base and J 4 bases, with 10 bases left between them. The CDR3 DNA reads TGTGCCAGCAGTTTATCCAGGGAGGGCTATGGCTACACCTTC. Its translation is CASSLSREGYGYTF.

The V call is TRBV29-1, the J call TRBJ1-6, with D possibly TRBD1 on 6 matching bases. The V end lost 7 bases, the J end lost 14 bases, and 15 bases lay between the germline ends. Germline-derived CDR1 and CDR2 are SQVTM and ANQGSEA. The CDR3 runs 11 residues. The CDR3 sequence: CSATTGQALHF. CDR3 coding DNA: TGCAGCGCCACGACAGGTCAGGCCCTCCACTTT.

V and J are TRBV28 and TRBJ2-2; the match to TRBD2 covers 7 bases. There are 17 residues in the CDR3. Germline V gene sequence: CDR1 MDHEN, CDR2 SYDVKM. The trim removed 4 bases at V and 5 bases at J, leaving 13 bases unmatched. The CDR3 region has the DNA TGTGCCAGCAGTTCCCCGCTAGACCCCGGGGGGACCGGGGAGCTGTTTTTT. Translated: CASSSPLDPGGTGELFF.

This chain uses TRBV5-4 with TRBJ2-5, with 8 bases fitting TRBD1. CDR3 length: 13 amino acids. The V segment lost 4 bases and the J segment 9 bases; nucleotides outside the gene matches: 8. Germline CDR1 and CDR2: SGHNT and YYREEE (reference sequence). This chain's CDR3 is CASSRQGTLAQYF. The CDR3 region has the DNA TGTGCCAGCAGCAGACAGGGGACCCTGGCCCAGTACTTC.

This chain uses TRBV9 with TRBJ2-7; tentatively, D is TRBD2 (6 bases). The germline V and J ends were trimmed by 4 bases and 6 bases, with 14 bases remaining between them. Per germline, CDR1 SGDLS and CDR2 YYNGEE. The CDR3 contains 13 residues. The CDR3 spells CASSPVGGVEQYF. The DNA of the CDR3 is TGTGCCAGCAGCCCTGTGGGGGGAGTCGAGCAGTACTTC.

V and J are TRBV19 and TRBJ2-3, with 8 nucleotides matching TRBD1. The CDR3 length is 15 residues. J gave up 5 bases and V 6 bases, and 10 bases lay outside the gene matches. Germline CDR1 and CDR2: LNHDA and SQIVND (reference sequence). The CDR3 nucleotides are TGTGCCAGTAGACGGCAGGGGGCGAGCGGAGATACGCAGTATTTT. Protein product: CASRRQGASGDTQYF.

This clone was counted between two and nine times. V is TRBV7-6 and J is TRBJ1-3, with 7 bases lining up with TRBD1. Unmatched junction bases numbered 6, after V lost 5 bases and J lost 2 bases. CDR3 length: 15 residues. Per germline, CDR1 SGHVS and CDR2 FNYEAQ. DNA for the CDR3: TGTGCCAGCAGCCTCGACAGGGCCCCTGGAAACACCATATATTTT. Translated, it gives CASSLDRAPGNTIYF.

This chain links TRBV28 with TRBJ2-6, with 11 positions matching TRBD1. Germline assignment: CDR1 MDHEN and CDR2 SYDVKM. Trimming removed 5 bases from V and 12 bases from J; junction bases left unmatched: 3. The CDR3 is made up of 13 amino acids. CDR3 bases: TGTGCCAGCAGTCCCGGGACAGGGGGCGTCCTGACTTTC. Translating it yields CASSPGTGGVLTF.

The J gene is TRBJ1-1, the V gene TRBV29-1; perhaps TRBD1 as D (5 bases). This CDR3 has 12 amino acids. The V gene's germline CDR1 is SQVTM and CDR2 ANQGSEA. Trimming removed 4 bases from V and 5 bases from J, with 11 bases in between. The CDR3 reads CSVVGARTEAFF. As DNA, the CDR3 is TGCAGCGTTGTAGGGGCGCGAACTGAAGCTTTCTTT.

The chain uses TRBV5-6 and TRBJ2-7, with 8 bases aligning to TRBD1. Germline CDR1 is SGHDT and CDR2 is YYEEEE. J was trimmed by 5 bases and V by 4 bases; bases with no gene match: 11. The CDR3 has 15 residues. CDR3 residues: CASSLDPDRANEQYF. Written as DNA, the CDR3 is TGTGCCAGCAGCCTGGATCCGGACAGGGCAAACGAGCAGTACTTC.

The chain recombines TRBV4-1 with TRBJ2-3; a weak D match, TRBD1 (6 bases). The germline gives CDR1 MGHRA, CDR2 YSYEKL. V shed 1 base and J shed 5 bases, with 19 bases lying between them. The CDR3 is 17 amino acids. Written as DNA, the CDR3 is TGCGCCAGCAGCCAAGTATGGTCAGGGCAGGGGCAAGATACGCAGTATTTT. It encodes CASSQVWSGQGQDTQYF.

The rearrangement joins TRBV29-1 to TRBJ2-3; D remains ambiguous. Germline V gene sequence: CDR1 SQVTM, CDR2 ANQGSEA. CDR3 size: 14 residues. V lost 6 bases to trimming and J lost 2 bases, with 15 bases between them. The chain's CDR3 is CSVRGEWNTDTQYF. As DNA, the CDR3 is TGCAGCGTCCGAGGAGAATGGAACACAGATACGCAGTATTTT.

This rearrangement joins TRBV30 to TRBJ1-1; 8 positions agree with TRBD1. Germline trimming cut 8 bases from V and 6 bases from J; bases unmatched to any gene: 5. The CDR3 loop spans 11 amino acids. Germline V lookup: CDR1 GTSNPN, CDR2 SVGIG (reference sequence). CDR3 in amino acids: CALQGAAEAFF. CDR3 sequence (DNA): TGTGCCCTTCAGGGGGCCGCTGAAGCTTTCTTT.

With respect to this clone: Other DNA sequences within the sample encode an identical CDR3. The chain carries TRBV9 and TRBJ2-3, with TRBD2 identical over 12 bases. CDR3 length: 15 residues. Germline V gene sequence: CDR1 SGDLS, CDR2 YYNGEE. V lost 3 bases, J lost 3 bases, and 2 bases stayed unmatched. The CDR3 is CASSGLAGGTDTQYF. CDR3 nucleotides: TGTGCCAGCAGCGGCCTAGCGGGGGGGACAGATACGCAGTATTTT.

The rearrangement uses TRBV14 and TRBJ1-6; no clear D. The germline V and J ends were trimmed by 2 bases and 6 bases, with 8 bases remaining between them. CDR1 SGHDN and CDR2 FVKESK come from the germline V gene. This CDR3 comprises 14 residues. The CDR3 sequence: CASSQTLGNSPLHF. The CDR3 bases are TGTGCCAGCAGCCAAACCTTGGGTAATTCACCCCTCCACTTT.

With regard to this clone: This sample includes further DNA sequences coding for the same CDR3. The chain joins TRBV30 to TRBJ2-7; D unresolved. V was cut by 3 bases and J by 4 bases, with 7 bases left in between. Germline-derived CDR1 and CDR2 are GTSNPN and SVGIG (reference sequence). CDR3 length equals 11 residues. CDR3 DNA sequence: TGTGCCTGGAGCTCCCGGTACGAGCAGTACTTC. Translated: CAWSSRYEQYF. Based on the CDR3 plus reference TRBV30 and TRBJ2-7, the full variable domain is SQTIHQWPATLVQPVGSPLSLECTVEGTSNPNLYWYRQAAGRGLQLLFYSVGIGQISSEVPQNLSASRPQDRQFILSSKKLLLSDSGFYLCAWSSRYEQYFGPGTRLTVT.

The gene calls are TRBV10-3 and TRBJ2-6; D is ambiguous. V lost 2 bases and J 1 base, leaving 3 bases between the germline ends. The CDR3 totals 14 residues. Germline-derived CDR1 and CDR2 are ENHRY and SYGVKD. The CDR3 spells CAISEGSGANVLTF. CDR3 in DNA: TGTGCCATCAGTGAGGGGTCTGGGGCCAACGTCCTGACTTTC.

The chain has TRBV7-9 and TRBJ1-1; D might be TRBD1 (6 bases). CDR1 is SEHNR, CDR2 FQNEAQ, per germline (reference sequence). The CDR3 is 14 residues long. V lost 0 bases to trimming and J lost 6 bases, with 11 bases between them. The CDR3 DNA sequence: TGTGCCAGCAGCTTAGCGGGCAGGGGCTCTGAAGCTTTCTTT. Its protein is CASSLAGRGSEAFF.

The V call is TRBV10-3, the J call TRBJ1-1, with TRBD1 matching over 8 bases. The germline CDR1 and CDR2 sequences are ENHRY and SYGVKD. V trimming: 10 bases; J trimming: 3 bases; junction bases outside the gene matches: 10. The CDR3 length is 14 residues. As DNA, the CDR3 is TGTGCCACCGTTATCGACAGGGGAGACACTGAAGCTTTCTTT. The encoded protein is CATVIDRGDTEAFF.

This clone came up a few times. This same CDR3 is encoded by further DNA sequences in the sample. The chain links TRBV6-5 to TRBJ2-7, with 7 nucleotides matching TRBD1. Looked up from germline, CDR1 is MNHEY and CDR2 is SVGAGI. The CDR3 is 14 residues long. The V segment lost 6 bases and the J segment 1 base; nucleotides outside the gene matches: 6. CDR3 amino acids: CASSRDRVSYEQYF. The CDR3, as DNA: TGTGCCAGCAGCCGAGACAGGGTTTCCTACGAGCAGTACTTC.